This T cell receptor (beta chain) emerged from a study of lymphopenia after photon versus proton radiotherapy. Study-level points and caveats: Authors raise, but do not show, better survival with proton therapy.

Worth noting for this clone: Its antigen is unidentified.

Germline V CDR1 and CDR2: KGHSH, LQKENI. V shed 6 bases and J shed 6 bases, with 19 bases lying between them. The CDR3 has 15 amino acids. TCRdb's copy holds only in-frame clones and misses some; the assay was immunoSEQ multiplex PCR. The sample consists of some 29,000 clones, approximately 88% of them appearing once. The rearrangement links TRBV18 to TRBJ2-3, with D perhaps assigned TRBD1 or TRBD2 (5 bases each). This receptor was taken from a woman in her sixties with cholangiocarcinoma. Some clones in this sample may be carry-over from other donors' samples. Material: peripheral blood, obtained from a patient treated with proton-based radiotherapy. This chain's CDR3 is CASSTTTGLEDTQYF. For the CDR3, the DNA is TGTGCCAGCTCGACTACCACGGGGCTCGAGGATACGCAGTATTTT.